The 18 T cell receptor beta chains presented below share a single source sample, sequenced in a study of T cell responses to AZD1222 COVID-19 vaccine. Assay: immunoSEQ multiplex PCR; the TCRdb copy retains only in-frame clones and omits some. The sample contains 200,000 to 300,000 clones, approximately 93% of which appear only once. The sample was peripheral blood, taken on day 0 of AZD1222 vaccination. The receptors originated from an adult in good health.

The CDR3 here is CASSLATSGRAGDTQYF. The CDR3 DNA sequence: TGCGCCAGCAGCTTGGCGACTAGCGGGAGGGCCGGCGATACGCAGTATTTT. The chain combines TRBV5-1 with TRBJ2-3; TRBD2 matches 14 bases. Germline lookup yields CDR1 SGHRS and CDR2 YFSETQ. This CDR3 contains 17 residues. V shed 0 bases and J 6 bases; nucleotides not matched to a gene: 6.

The V gene is TRBV27, the J gene TRBJ1-1; D possibly corresponds to TRBD1 (5 bases). V was clipped by 7 bases and J by 2 bases, with 14 bases between them. Germline-derived CDR1 and CDR2 are MNHEY and SMNVEV (reference sequence). The CDR3 runs to 14 residues. The CDR3 DNA follows: TGTGCCAGCAAGGGGACCCGGGGAAACACTGAAGCTTTCTTT. Translation gives CASKGTRGNTEAFF.

This sequence joins TRBV10-2 and TRBJ1-3, with D uncertain. CDR1 is WSHSY and CDR2 is SAAADI in the germline V gene. CDR3 size: 16 residues. V was clipped by 3 bases and J by 0 bases, with 12 bases between them. The chain's CDR3 is CASSDGRESSGNTIYF. CDR3 in DNA: TGCGCCAGCAGTGATGGGAGGGAATCCTCTGGAAACACCATATATTTT.

This clone came up many times. V and J are TRBV6-2 or TRBV6-3 and TRBJ1-1; the D is unclear. CDR1 is MNHEY and CDR2 is SVGEGT in the germline V gene. V was cut by 0 bases and J by 3 bases, with 20 bases left in between. The CDR3 extends over 18 amino acids. CDR3 bases: TGTGCCAGCAGTTACTCGACCGGGAAGGGTCTGACGGACACTGAAGCTTTCTTT. Encoded protein: CASSYSTGKGLTDTEAFF.

This chain links TRBV30 with TRBJ2-7; TRBD2 agrees at 13 bases. Germline CDR1 GTSNPN, CDR2 SVGIG (reference sequence). The CDR3 totals 16 residues. V lost 4 bases and J lost 4; bases outside the gene matches: 10. DNA for the CDR3: TGTGCCTGGAACCCACGGACTAGCGGGAGTTTTTACGAGCAGTACTTC. It codes for CAWNPRTSGSFYEQYF.

V gene TRBV7-2 combines with J gene TRBJ1-3; D may be TRBD1 (5 bases). The germline V and J ends were trimmed by 8 bases and 0 bases, with 14 bases remaining between them. The CDR3 spans 15 residues. Germline CDR1 and CDR2: SGHTA and FQGNSA. The CDR3 loop reads CASGHFLSSGNTIYF. For the CDR3, the DNA is TGTGCCAGCGGACACTTCTTAAGCTCTGGAAACACCATATATTTT.

About this clone itself: The sample has other DNA sequences that encode this CDR3 too. V is TRBV5-1 and J is TRBJ1-5; D unclear. V was shortened by 0 bases and J by 4 bases, with 5 bases between the two germline ends. Germline loops: CDR1 SGHRS, CDR2 YFSETQ. This CDR3 contains 13 residues. CDR3 DNA: TGCGCCAGCAGCTTGGATGGGAATCAGCCCCAGCATTTT. Encoded protein: CASSLDGNQPQHF.

The chain recombines TRBV27 with TRBJ1-3; no clear D. Trimming removed 5 bases from V and 0 bases from J, with 5 bases in between. Germline CDR1 is MNHEY and CDR2 is SMNVEV (reference sequence). The CDR3 covers 13 residues. The CDR3 sequence: CASSQNSGNTIYF. The DNA of the CDR3 is TGTGCCAGCAGTCAGAACTCTGGAAACACCATATATTTT.

This clone appeared a single time. The chain has TRBV5-4 and TRBJ1-1, with D tentatively TRBD1 (6 bases). From germline, CDR1 is SGHNT and CDR2 YYREEE (reference sequence). Trimming took off 5 bases at V and 2 bases at J, with 16 bases between the two ends. The CDR3 totals 15 residues. CDR3 residues: CASRPAGGRNTEAFF. CDR3 in DNA: TGTGCCAGCAGGCCCGCGGGGGGGCGAAACACTGAAGCTTTCTTT.

This chain uses TRBV19 with TRBJ1-1; D might be TRBD1 (5 bases). Looked up from germline, CDR1 is LNHDA and CDR2 is SQIVND (reference sequence). Trimming shortened V by 6 bases and J by 4 bases, and 18 bases separated the two germline ends. This CDR3 is 15 amino acids long. The CDR3 nucleotides are TGTGCCAGTAGCCCGGGACCCCGGGGGGTCACTGAAGCTTTCTTT. As protein: CASSPGPRGVTEAFF.

This chain joins TRBV11-3 and TRBJ1-5; perhaps TRBD1 as D (5 bases). Germline assignment: CDR1 SGHNT and CDR2 YENEEA. There are 16 residues in the CDR3. The V end was cut by 2 bases, the J end by 7 bases, with 18 bases between. The CDR3 bases are TGTGCCAGCAGCTTATGGACCAGGGTAGGAGAACAGCCCCAGCATTTT. Its translation is CASSLWTRVGEQPQHF.

V usage is TRBV3-1 (or the pseudogene TRBV3-2) and J usage is TRBJ2-4; D not certain. The CDR3 has 12 amino acids. Trimming took off 1 base at V and 7 bases at J, with 5 bases between the two ends. CDR1 and CDR2 (germline): LGHDT, YNNKEL (reference sequence). The DNA for the CDR3 is TGTGCCAGCAGCCAAGGTGTCAACATTCAGTACTTC. It codes for CASSQGVNIQYF.

Concerning this clone itself: Other DNA sequences in this sample translate to the same CDR3. This chain joins TRBV7-2 and TRBJ1-1; 7 nucleotides align to TRBD1. The CDR3 is 14 amino acids. The V gene's germline CDR1 is SGHTA and CDR2 FQGNSA. Trimming took 6 bases from V and 1 from J; bases not matched to a gene: 5. In DNA form, the CDR3 reads TGTGCCAGCAGTCCCGGGACAGCGAACACTGAAGCTTTCTTT. Its translation: CASSPGTANTEAFF.

This chain joins TRBV20-1 and TRBJ2-2, with D unclear. Germline CDR1 DFQATT, CDR2 SNEGSKA (reference sequence). V was trimmed by 1 base and J by 9 bases, leaving 6 bases between them. The CDR3 length is 11 residues. The chain's CDR3 is CSARVGWELFF. In nucleotides, the CDR3 is TGCAGTGCTAGAGTGGGATGGGAGCTGTTTTTT.

V is TRBV5-4 and J is TRBJ1-2, with 11 bases lining up with TRBD1. Germline V gene lookup returns CDR1 SGHNT and CDR2 YYREEE (reference sequence). The CDR3 runs 15 residues. V dropped 1 base and J dropped 4; count of bases not matched to a gene: 3. CDR3 protein: CASSLSGQGAYGYTF. In DNA form, the CDR3 reads TGTGCCAGCAGCTTGAGTGGACAGGGGGCCTATGGCTACACCTTC.

The chain carries TRBV28 and TRBJ2-7; unclear D gene. Germline V gives CDR1 MDHEN, CDR2 SYDVKM. V lost 6 bases to trimming and J lost 3 bases, with 9 bases between them. The CDR3 consists of 12 residues. CDR3 coding DNA: TGTGCCAGCAGGCTAGGCAACTACGAGCAGTACTTC. It is translated as CASRLGNYEQYF.

The gene calls are TRBV29-1 and TRBJ1-2; 8 bases align to TRBD1. The CDR3 loop spans 14 amino acids. Germline CDR1 reads SQVTM; CDR2 reads ANQGSEA. V was pared by 7 bases and J by 3 bases, with 10 bases of the junction left unmatched. CDR3 coding DNA: TGCAGCGCGCTCGGGACAGGTCATGACTATGGCTACACCTTC. Translated, it gives CSALGTGHDYGYTF. Full variable domain (outside the CDR3, taken from reference TRBV29-1 and TRBJ1-2): SAVISQKPSRDICQRGTSLTIQCQVDSQVTMMFWYRQQPGQSLTLIATANQGSEATYESGFVIDKFPISRPNLTFSTLTVSNMSPEDSSIYLCSALGTGHDYGYTFGSGTRLTVV.

V usage is TRBV12-3 or TRBV12-4 and J usage is TRBJ2-7; possible D gene TRBD2, 5 bases. V gave up 1 base and J gave up 3 bases, with 7 bases separating them. This CDR3 has 13 amino acids. In nucleotides, the CDR3 is TGTGCCAGCAGTTTAGGGGAGTACTACGAGCAGTACTTC. Translated, it gives CASSLGEYYEQYF.